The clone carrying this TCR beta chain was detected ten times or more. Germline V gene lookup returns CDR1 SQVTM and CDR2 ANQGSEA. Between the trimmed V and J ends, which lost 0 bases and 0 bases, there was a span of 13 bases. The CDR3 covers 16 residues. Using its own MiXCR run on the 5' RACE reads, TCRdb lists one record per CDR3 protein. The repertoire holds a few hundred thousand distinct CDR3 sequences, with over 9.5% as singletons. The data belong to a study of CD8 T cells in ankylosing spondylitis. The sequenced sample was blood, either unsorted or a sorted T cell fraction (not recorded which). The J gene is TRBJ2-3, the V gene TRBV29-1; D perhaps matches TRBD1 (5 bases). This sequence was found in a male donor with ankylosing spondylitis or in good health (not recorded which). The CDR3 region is CSVEDGQGSSTDTQYF. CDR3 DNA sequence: TGCAGCGTTGAAGATGGTCAGGGATCAAGCACAGATACGCAGTATTTT.